This T cell receptor (beta chain) comes out of a study of response to subunit inactivated influenza vaccine. Germline assignment: CDR1 MDHEN and CDR2 SYDVKM. With 2 bases removed from V and 0 bases from J, the gap between germline ends came to 12 bases. This CDR3 comprises 16 residues. In its sample, this clonotype was seen a few times. TCRdb re-called the RT-PCR reads with MiXCR, one entry per CDR3 protein. This repertoire shows more than 500,000 distinct CDR3 sequences, roughly 12% found once; its top ten account for approximately 11%. The same sample was also studied in work on T cells expressing NK-cell markers. Turning to that study: With UMIs, 5'RACE template switching was used to make TCR beta cDNA.

The receptor was isolated from a man over 45 who received an inactivated influenza vaccine. Sequencing used PBMCs from blood, obtained on the day of vaccination. The rearrangement links TRBV28 to TRBJ2-3, with no clear D. The CDR3 loop reads CASSLDSPLSTDTQYF. The DNA of the CDR3 is TGTGCCAGCAGTTTAGATAGCCCACTTAGCACAGATACGCAGTATTTT.